This paragraph covers one T cell receptor beta chain sequence. The data originate from a study of blood T cell repertoires in COVID-19. Whole-study context: Material from acute and convalescent COVID-19 was sourced from the United States, Italy and Spain. PBMCs, B-cell-depleted T cells, or T cells provided the cDNA or gDNA that made up the material.

CDR3 length: 12 residues. The V gene lost 4 bases and the J gene lost 8 bases, with 12 bases spanning the gap. Looked up from germline, CDR1 is SGDLS and CDR2 is YYNGEE. Measured with immunoSEQ multiplex PCR; TCRdb has only the in-frame clones, and not every one. The data contain around 39,000 clones, around nine tenths of them singletons. The material sequenced was peripheral blood. The chain uses TRBV9 and TRBJ1-2, with a weak D call TRBD1 (6 bases). The sequence derives from a human donor in a cohort sampled during active COVID-19. CDR3 nucleotides: TGTGCCAGCAGCCAAATACAGGGAGGCTACACCTTC. Its translation: CASSQIQGGYTF.